The present TCR beta chain was sequenced within a study of T cells in Graves' hyperthyroidism and ophthalmopathy. Whole-study results and caveats: Most thyroid-expanded clonotypes above 0.001 were also found in blood. The model made its ophthalmopathy prediction, and onset followed a median around 6.9 months later.

This clonotype was seen at least ten times. Its target is not known. V lost 6 bases to trimming and J lost 7 bases; unmatched junction nucleotides: 5. CDR1 and CDR2 (germline): SGHAT, FQNNGV. The CDR3 sequence is 13 residues long. Amplification of TCR beta CDR3 regions was performed using RNA transcripts as template. First-round RT-PCR targeting the TCR CDR3 was performed with the HTBI primer set. TCRdb passed the multiplex PCR reads through MiXCR, listing each CDR3 protein once. The table includes around 690,000 distinct CDR3 sequences, approximately 15% detected once. Across 18 months, stable Graves' hyperthyroidism was marked by no progression to ophthalmopathy. Exclusion followed for patients with uncontrolled infection, other autoimmune disease, pregnancy or lactation.

This clonotype was obtained from a man over 45 with Graves' hyperthyroidism. Material for sequencing was blood. The chain employs TRBV11-2 and TRBJ2-7; 11 bases are a match to TRBD1. The chain's CDR3 is CASRGQGAGEQYF. The CDR3 DNA reads as TGTGCCAGCAGAGGACAGGGGGCGGGAGAGCAGTACTTC.